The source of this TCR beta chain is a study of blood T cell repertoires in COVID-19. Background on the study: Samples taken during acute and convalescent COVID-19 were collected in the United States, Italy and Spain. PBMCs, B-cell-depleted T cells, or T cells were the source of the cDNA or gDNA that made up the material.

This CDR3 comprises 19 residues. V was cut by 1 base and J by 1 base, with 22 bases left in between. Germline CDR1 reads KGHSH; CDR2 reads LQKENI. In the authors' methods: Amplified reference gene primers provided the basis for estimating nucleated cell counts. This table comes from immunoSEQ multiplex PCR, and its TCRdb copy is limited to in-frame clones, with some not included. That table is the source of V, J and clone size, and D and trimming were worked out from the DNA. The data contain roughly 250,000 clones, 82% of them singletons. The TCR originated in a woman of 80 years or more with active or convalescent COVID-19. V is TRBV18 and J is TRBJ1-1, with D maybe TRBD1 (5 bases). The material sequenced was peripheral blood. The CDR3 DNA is TGTGCCAGCTCACCACAGACTTCGACAGTCGCCGGCCCGAACACTGAAGCTTTCTTT. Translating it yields CASSPQTSTVAGPNTEAFF.